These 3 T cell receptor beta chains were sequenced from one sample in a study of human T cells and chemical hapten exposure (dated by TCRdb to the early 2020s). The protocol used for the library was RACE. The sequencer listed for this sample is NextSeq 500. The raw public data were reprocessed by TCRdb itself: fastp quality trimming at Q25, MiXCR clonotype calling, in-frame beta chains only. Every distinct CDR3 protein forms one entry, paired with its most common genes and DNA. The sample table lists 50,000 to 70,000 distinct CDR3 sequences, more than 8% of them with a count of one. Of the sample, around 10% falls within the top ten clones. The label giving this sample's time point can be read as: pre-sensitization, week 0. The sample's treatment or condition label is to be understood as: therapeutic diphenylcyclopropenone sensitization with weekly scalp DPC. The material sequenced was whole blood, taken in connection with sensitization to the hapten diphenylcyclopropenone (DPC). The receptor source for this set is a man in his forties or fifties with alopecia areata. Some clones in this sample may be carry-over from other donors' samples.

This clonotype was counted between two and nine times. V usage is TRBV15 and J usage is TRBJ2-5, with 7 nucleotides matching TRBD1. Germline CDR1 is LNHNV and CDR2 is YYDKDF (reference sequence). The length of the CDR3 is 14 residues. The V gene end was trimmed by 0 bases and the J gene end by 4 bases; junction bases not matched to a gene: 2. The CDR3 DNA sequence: TGTGCCACCAGCAGAGATCCAGGGGGAGAGACCCAGTACTTC. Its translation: CATSRDPGGETQYF.

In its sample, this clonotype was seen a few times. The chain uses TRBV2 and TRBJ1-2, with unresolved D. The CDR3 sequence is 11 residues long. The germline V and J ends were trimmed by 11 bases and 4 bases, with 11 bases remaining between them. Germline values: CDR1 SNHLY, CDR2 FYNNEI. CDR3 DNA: TGTGCCCTCGGGAGCGGCTATGGCTACACCTTC. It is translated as CALGSGYGYTF.

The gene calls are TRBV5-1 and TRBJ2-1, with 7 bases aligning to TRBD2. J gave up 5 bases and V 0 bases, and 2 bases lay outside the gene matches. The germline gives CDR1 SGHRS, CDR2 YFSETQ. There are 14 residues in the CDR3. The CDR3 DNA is TGCGCCAGCAGCTTGGCTAGCGGAAACAATGAGCAGTTCTTC. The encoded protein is CASSLASGNNEQFF.